This T cell receptor (beta chain) was documented in a study of cytomegalovirus exposure and HLA in healthy donors. The PCR had 60 Vbeta and 13 Jbeta primers. Measured with immunoSEQ multiplex PCR; TCRdb has only the in-frame clones, and not every one. The table lists fewer than 180,000 clones, roughly 83% of them singletons. Germline V gene lookup returns CDR1 MGHRA and CDR2 YSYEKL. There are 15 residues in the CDR3. The V end lost 0 bases, the J end lost 7 bases, and 15 bases lay between the germline ends. The V gene is TRBV4-1, the J gene TRBJ1-2; possibly TRBD1 for D (6 bases). The sequence came from a human donor in good health. The sequencing input was PBMCs. In DNA form, the CDR3 reads TGCGCCAGCAGCCAAGAAAAAGACAGGTCAGGTGGCTACACCTTC. Its protein is CASSQEKDRSGGYTF.